The clone carrying this T cell receptor (delta chain) has ten or more counts. Its antigen is not known. The source of the sample is a study of γδ T cells in repeated Plasmodium falciparum infection. Turning to the study itself: The natural-infection arm compared Malian children under seasonal malaria with matched Australian children. Four controlled malaria infections with P. falciparum NF54 spanned 644 days.

Vgamma9/Vdelta2+ and Vdelta2-negative gammadelta T cells were flow-sorted from PBMC for bulk sequencing. Each sorted gammadelta sample had TRG and TRD chains sequenced. TCRdb called clones from the multiplex PCR reads again using CATT. The sample lists 55,000 to 70,000 delta-chain clones, roughly 1.8% occurring once. V dropped 4 bases and J dropped 3 bases, with 24 bases sitting between them. CDR1 and CDR2 (germline): TSWWSYY, QGS. There are 19 residues in the CDR3. Study observations and caveats: Vdelta2-negative gammadelta repertoires appeared less diverse and less shared in Malian than Australian children.

The specimen was gamma-delta T cells from blood. The sequence came from a pool of human donors (malaria-infected and uninfected, not separated). The V call is TRDV1, the J call TRDJ2; D not certain. This CDR3 reads CALGGLRSSTLTLTAQLFF. The DNA for the CDR3 is TGTGCTCTTGGGGGGCTACGATCCAGCACCCTAACCCTGACAGCACAACTCTTCTTT.